The source of this T cell receptor (beta chain) is a study of T cells in Graves' hyperthyroidism and ophthalmopathy. This CDR3 is built from 15 residues. Trimming removed 6 bases at V and 2 bases at J, with 17 bases between. The V gene's germline CDR1 is SNHLY and CDR2 FYNNEI. Using RNA transcripts as the source, TCR beta CDR3 regions were amplified. A first-round RT-PCR of the TCR CDR3 used the HTBI primer set. TCRdb itself ran the multiplex PCR reads through MiXCR, one entry per CDR3 protein. The sample lists about 480,000 distinct CDR3 sequences; about an eighth were seen once. Those with hyperthyroidism were 18 to 65 years old, newly diagnosed, and ill for under 2 months.

The source is a woman aged 18-30 years with Graves' hyperthyroidism. The chain uses TRBV2 and TRBJ2-7; unclear D gene. The sample consisted of blood. The CDR3 spells CASSIPRTLPYEQYV. The CDR3 bases are TGTGCCAGCAGCATCCCCCGGACCCTTCCCTACGAGCAGTACGTC.